The rows below give T cell receptor beta chains drawn from one sample of a study of OX40 agonist ivuxolimab in advanced cancers. The data were produced by immunoSEQ multiplex PCR, yet TCRdb's version contains in-frame clones alone and is incomplete. The repertoire consists of approximately 70,000 clones, with roughly 82% occurring once and the leading ten covering approximately 7%. The source was CD4+ or CD8+ T cells sorted from blood, collected in a trial of the OX40 agonist ivuxolimab. These receptors originate from an adult with an advanced solid tumor such as melanoma, head and neck, liver or kidney cancer. Each CDR3 is given with its conserved first and last residue. D genes are given only for firm matches. Not all rows give a size; the values are once, few, many and, for expanded clones, a class.

D: -
size: -
J: TRBJ1-2
V: TRBV6-1
DNA: TGTGCCAGCAGTGATAAGGGGTATGGCTACACCTTC
CDR3: CASSDKGYGYTF

D: TRBD1
size: -
J: TRBJ1-3
V: TRBV2
DNA: TGTGCCAGTGCCCAGGGGGGCATCTCTGGAAACACCATATATTTT
CDR3: CASAQGGISGNTIYF

D: -
size: -
J: TRBJ1-2
V: TRBV4-2
DNA: TGTGCCAGCAGTTCCGAGGCGGGCTATGGCTACACCTTC
CDR3: CASSSEAGYGYTF

D: -
size: -
J: TRBJ1-1
V: TRBV5-1
DNA: TGCGCCAGCAGCTTCGATGGGGACACTGAAGCTTTCTTT
CDR3: CASSFDGDTEAFF

D: -
size: -
J: TRBJ2-5
V: TRBV6-5
DNA: TGTGCCAGCAGTGGTGGACAGTCAATACAAGAGACCCAGTACTTC
CDR3: CASSGGQSIQETQYF

D: -
size: -
J: TRBJ2-3
V: TRBV7-2
DNA: TGTGCCAGCAGCCCTGGACGGGACACAGATACGCAGTATTTT
CDR3: CASSPGRDTDTQYF

D: -
size: -
J: TRBJ1-2
V: TRBV7-8
DNA: TGTGCCAGCAGTCCCCTCCGGGCGGGGCAAACTAACTATGGCTACACCTTC
CDR3: CASSPLRAGQTNYGYTF

D: -
size: -
J: TRBJ2-1
V: TRBV7-9
DNA: TGTGCCAGCAGCTCAGGGTCGGCGTACAATGAGCAGTTCTTC
CDR3: CASSSGSAYNEQFF

D: -
size: -
J: TRBJ1-1
V: TRBV7-8
DNA: TGTGCCAGCAGCTTCCAAGGGCCGAGCCAAGGCGCTTTCTTT
CDR3: CASSFQGPSQGAFF

D: -
size: -
J: TRBJ2-5
V: TRBV11-1
DNA: TGTGCCAGCAGCTTCAGGAGGGACCAAGAGACCCAGTACTTC
CDR3: CASSFRRDQETQYF

D: TRBD2
size: -
J: TRBJ2-2
V: TRBV6-5
DNA: TGTGCCGGCGGGAGTGGGGCGAACACCGGGGAGCTGTTTTTT
CDR3: CAGGSGANTGELFF

D: TRBD2
size: -
J: TRBJ2-1
V: TRBV27
DNA: TGTGCCAGCAGTTTAAAAGCGGGAGATGGCCCCTACAATGAGCAGTTCTTC
CDR3: CASSLKAGDGPYNEQFF

D: -
size: -
J: TRBJ1-3
V: TRBV5-1
DNA: TGCGCCAGCAGCTCTAACTCCGCTGGAAACACCATATATTTT
CDR3: CASSSNSAGNTIYF

D: -
size: -
J: TRBJ2-1
V: TRBV30
DNA: TGTGCCTGGAGTACGGGGACATCGAGCTCCTACAATGAGCAGTTCTTC
CDR3: CAWSTGTSSSYNEQFF

D: -
size: few
J: TRBJ1-1
V: TRBV6-5
DNA: TGTGCCAGCAGTTACCGCCGGGACATAACTGAAGCTTTCTTT
CDR3: CASSYRRDITEAFF

D: TRBD1
size: -
J: TRBJ2-2
V: TRBV10-3
DNA: TGTGCCATCAGTGTCGACAGGGTGAACACCGGGGAGCTGTTTTTT
CDR3: CAISVDRVNTGELFF

D: TRBD1
size: -
J: TRBJ1-2
V: TRBV5-6
DNA: TGTGCCAGCAGCTTCGGGACAGGGGCTAACTATGGCTACACCTTC
CDR3: CASSFGTGANYGYTF

D: TRBD2
size: -
J: TRBJ2-7
V: TRBV2
DNA: TGTGCCATAAGGACTAGCGGCTTGAAGGACGAGCAGTACTTC
CDR3: CAIRTSGLKDEQYF